This is a list of T cell receptor beta chains from one sample in a study of somatic mutations in cytotoxic T cells in rheumatoid arthritis. TCRdb's table, derived via immunoSEQ multiplex PCR, lists solely in-frame clones and lacks some. Of around 24,000 clones detected, roughly 82% appear once; the ten largest clones hold roughly 4.9%. The sequenced material came from CD8+ T cells sorted from blood. The receptor source for this set is a man aged 50 to 59 in good health. The CDR3 runs from the conserved cysteine through the conserved F or W.

>14|TRBV6-1
CASSVGGAYTEAFF
>13|TRBV30
CAWSVNPRYGYTF
>13|TRBV27
CASSPYGGDTQYF
>10|TRBV30
CACDSYGYTF
>15|TRBV4-1
CASSPGQASNYGYTF
>16|TRBV5-6
CASSPAPGGPSNEQFF
>16|TRBV30
CAWSVTGVGSYNEQFF
>14|TRBV5-6
CASSVGQLRQPQHF
>15|TRBV11-2
CASSLGASGYNEQFF
>19|TRBV6-1
CASSDVTRFSLEFTEPQHF
>12|TRBV2
CASSDSYYEQYF
>13|TRBV27
CASSTGGTGELFF
>15|TRBV4-1
CASSQAGTFTYEQYF
>14|TRBV9
CASSVMEGWDEQFF
>15|TRBV4-1
CASSQDTGVIYGYTF
>18|TRBV27
CASSLVPPSGTSYNEQFF
>16|TRBV4-2
CASRTSQGAADYGYTF
>15|TRBV5-6
CASSFLLAGGYEQFF
>17|TRBV27
CASSPIPGTAGNQPQHF
>14|TRBV27
CASTPDILNTEAFF
>13|TRBV7-9
CASEPGLSYEQYF
>14|TRBV7-8
CASSLGAGVYEQYF
>14|TRBV4-1
CASSLDRGNQPQHF
>20|TRBV2
CASRRGGPRQQKISGNTIYF
>17|TRBV7-8
CASSLARDRVNTGELFF
>15|TRBV10-3
CAISEALAEGYEQYF
>15|TRBV11-3
CASRLRGNSNQPQHF
>14|TRBV28
CASSLTGARYEQYF
>14|TRBV12-2
CASRPTGGNYGYTF